These T cell receptor beta chains were read from a single sample in a study of T cells in Graves' hyperthyroidism and ophthalmopathy. One entry per CDR3 protein results from TCRdb running MiXCR on the multiplex PCR reads. The sample holds approximately 620,000 distinct CDR3 sequences, roughly 14% seen once. The source material was blood. The receptors were gathered from a woman in her twenties or thirties with Graves' hyperthyroidism that later progressed to Graves' ophthalmopathy. The conserved cysteine and the conserved F or W are not part of the CDR3 here. Not all rows give a size; the values are once, few, many and, for expanded clones, a class.

CDR3aa	j_gene	v_gene	abundance
ASSLYGAEDGYT	TRBJ1-2	TRBV7-9	many
ASSLDREYNSPLH	TRBJ1-6	TRBV27	many
SARGRDNSYEQH	TRBJ2-7	TRBV20-1	NA
ASSADGDGTEAF	TRBJ1-1	TRBV18	NA
ASSSGLGTYNEQF	TRBJ2-1	TRBV7-9	many
ASSVGTGWTDTQY	TRBJ2-3	TRBV9	many
ASSPTGTGRETQY	TRBJ2-5	TRBV7-3	many
SASRGSGSGNEQF	TRBJ2-1	TRBV20-1	many
ASSEGTAYNSPLH	TRBJ1-6	TRBV2	many
ASSLVSAEETQY	TRBJ2-5	TRBV5-1	many
ASTSHLNTEAF	TRBJ1-1	TRBV27	many
SAVERSSYEQY	TRBJ2-7	TRBV20-1	many
ASADGGTNNNEQF	TRBJ2-1	TRBV6-1	NA
ASSFDRGIYGYT	TRBJ1-2	TRBV28	many
ASSPPAKDTEAF	TRBJ1-1	TRBV18	many
ASSEFQHEAF	TRBJ1-1	TRBV2	NA
ASMPGNSYEQY	TRBJ2-7	TRBV12-3/TRBV12-4	many
ASSPPELAGATGELF	TRBJ2-2	TRBV18	many
ASSLGPGQGMNEQF	TRBJ2-1	TRBV5-1	NA
ASSLKLAVSYEQY	TRBJ2-7	TRBV5-1	many
AGNPTGTTYNEQF	TRBJ2-1	TRBV19	few
ASSPRLAGSTGELF	TRBJ2-2	TRBV7-9	NA
SASKVSGEYGDTQY	TRBJ2-3	TRBV20-1	many
ASRRGVQETQY	TRBJ2-5	TRBV7-2	many
ASSLRTPNTEAF	TRBJ1-1	TRBV5-5	many
ASSEPRGDGYT	TRBJ1-2	TRBV12-3/TRBV12-4	many
ASSLVGRGNEQF	TRBJ2-1	TRBV7-7	few
ASSKGSRGETQY	TRBJ2-5	TRBV6-2/TRBV6-3	many
AISERTDEAF	TRBJ1-1	TRBV10-3	few
ASSQEASGLARWDTYEQY	TRBJ2-7	TRBV4-3	few
ASEDHSDYNEQF	TRBJ2-1	TRBV6-1	many
ASSGVAGNSYEQY	TRBJ2-7	TRBV7-2	NA
ASSHPGQGGETQY	TRBJ2-5	TRBV3-1	few
STTGVYNEQF	TRBJ2-1	TRBV20-1	many
ATKRGGGNEKLF	TRBJ1-4	TRBV19	NA
ASSSPGQEVSYNEQF	TRBJ2-1	TRBV7-3	many
ASSLRLSGSYNEQF	TRBJ2-1	TRBV11-2	many
SVGGNRELF	TRBJ2-2	TRBV29-1	NA
ASSDPGTGVSEQY	TRBJ2-7	TRBV19	few
ASSYRQGRQPQH	TRBJ1-5	TRBV6-5	many
ASSQLLNYGYT	TRBJ1-2	TRBV3-1	many
ASKDLPQPQH	TRBJ1-5	TRBV6-2/TRBV6-3	few
ASSSPGPLGAGELF	TRBJ2-2	TRBV7-3	NA
SARPAWLPGQGTSGRDNEQY	TRBJ2-7	TRBV20-1	NA
AWGEGASNQPQH	TRBJ1-5	TRBV30	NA
ASSLGASGKYEQY	TRBJ2-7	TRBV5-1	NA
ASWKLAGVTGELF	TRBJ2-2	TRBV2	many
ASSQEPPRSGANVLT	TRBJ2-6	TRBV4-3	NA
ASSPLTRHNQETQY	TRBJ2-5	TRBV7-9	few
ASSTTRGNTEAF	TRBJ1-1	TRBV6-4	many
ASSQGPPSKQF	TRBJ2-1	TRBV14	NA
SVPGLYTDTQY	TRBJ2-3	TRBV29-1	few
ASSLRWAYGYT	TRBJ1-2	TRBV11-1	many
AIRDGGTGEGYT	TRBJ1-2	TRBV12-3/TRBV12-4	NA
ASSYFGQLNEKLF	TRBJ1-4	TRBV6-5	few